This TCR beta chain was found in a study of shared clonotypes between healthy human individuals. Produced via immunoSEQ multiplex PCR; TCRdb's table is partial and in-frame only. This table has about 2,200,000 clones, 85% to 95% appearing once. The CDR3 spans 17 residues. CDR1 is SGHTS, CDR2 YDEGEE, per germline. V lost 4 bases to trimming and J lost 1 base, with 20 bases between them. The naive CD8 subset, CD45RO-negative cells positively selected for CCR7, excluded terminally differentiated effector memory CD45RA+ cells. This sequence joins TRBV5-8 and TRBJ2-5; D uncertain. Sample: naive CD8+ T cells from PBMCs. The origin of this receptor is a man aged 18 to 29 in good health. Some clones in this sample may be carry-over from other donors' samples. CDR3 sequence reads: CASSNPPGLILQETQYF. In DNA, the CDR3 is TGTGCCAGCAGCAACCCCCCGGGCCTAATCCTCCAAGAGACCCAGTACTTC.